This T cell receptor beta chain was obtained from a study of OX40 agonist ivuxolimab in advanced cancers. Study background: Partial responses were achieved by three patients, of whom one had hepatocellular carcinoma and two had cutaneous melanoma.

Notes on this clone: Its matching antigen is unknown.

The table came from immunoSEQ multiplex PCR; TCRdb's copy has only in-frame clones and leaves some out. The sample lists tens of thousands of clones; more than 70% were seen once. Study findings and constraints: In CD8+ T cells, expanded clones were on average more numerous than in CD4+.

This CDR3 region has 16 residues. J gave up 5 bases and V 0 bases, and 5 bases lay outside the gene matches. Germline V gives CDR1 SGHRS, CDR2 YFSETQ. This clonotype was obtained from an adult with an advanced solid tumor such as melanoma, head and neck, liver or kidney cancer. V and J are TRBV5-1 and TRBJ2-1, with TRBD2 matching over 10 bases. The sequences come from CD4+ or CD8+ T cells sorted from blood, collected in a trial of the OX40 agonist ivuxolimab. This CDR3 is CASSLASSGGNNEQFF. CDR3 DNA: TGCGCCAGCAGCTTGGCCTCTAGCGGGGGTAACAATGAGCAGTTCTTC.